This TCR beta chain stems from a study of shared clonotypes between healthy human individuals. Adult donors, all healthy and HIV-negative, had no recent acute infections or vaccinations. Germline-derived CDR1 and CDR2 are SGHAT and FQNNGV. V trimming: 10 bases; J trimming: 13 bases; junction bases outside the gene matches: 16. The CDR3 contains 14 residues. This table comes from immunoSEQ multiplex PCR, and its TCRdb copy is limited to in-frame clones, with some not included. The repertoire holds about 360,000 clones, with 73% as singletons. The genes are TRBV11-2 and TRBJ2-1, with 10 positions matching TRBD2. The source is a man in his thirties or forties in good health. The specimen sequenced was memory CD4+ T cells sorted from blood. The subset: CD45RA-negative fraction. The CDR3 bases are TGTGCCACCCTTCTTGGTCCTAGCGGGAGAGACCAGTTCTTC. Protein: CATLLGPSGRDQFF.